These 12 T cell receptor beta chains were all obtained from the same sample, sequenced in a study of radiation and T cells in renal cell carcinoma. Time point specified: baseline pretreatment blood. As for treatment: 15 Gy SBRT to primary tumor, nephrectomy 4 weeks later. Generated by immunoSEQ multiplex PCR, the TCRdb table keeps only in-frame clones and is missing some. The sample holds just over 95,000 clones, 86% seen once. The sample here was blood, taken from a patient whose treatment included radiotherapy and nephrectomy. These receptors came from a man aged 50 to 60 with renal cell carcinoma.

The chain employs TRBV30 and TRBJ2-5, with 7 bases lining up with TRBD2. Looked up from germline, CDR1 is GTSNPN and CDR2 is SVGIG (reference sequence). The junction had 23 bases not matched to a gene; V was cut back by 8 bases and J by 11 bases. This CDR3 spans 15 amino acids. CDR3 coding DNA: TGTGCCGCGGGGCCCCCTGGCGGGAGAAGGAACCGACAGTACTTC. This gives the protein CAAGPPGGRRNRQYF.

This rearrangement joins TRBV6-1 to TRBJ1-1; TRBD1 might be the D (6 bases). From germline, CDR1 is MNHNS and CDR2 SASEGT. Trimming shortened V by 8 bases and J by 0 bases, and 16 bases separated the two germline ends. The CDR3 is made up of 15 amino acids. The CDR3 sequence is CASCRQDRMNTEAFF. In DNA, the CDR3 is TGTGCCAGCTGCCGACAGGACCGCATGAACACTGAAGCTTTCTTT.

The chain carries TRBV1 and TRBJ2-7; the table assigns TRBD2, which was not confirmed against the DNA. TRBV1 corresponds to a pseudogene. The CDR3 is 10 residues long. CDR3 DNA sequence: TGCACCAGCCCTCCCTACGAGCAGTACTTC. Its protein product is CTSPPYEQYF.

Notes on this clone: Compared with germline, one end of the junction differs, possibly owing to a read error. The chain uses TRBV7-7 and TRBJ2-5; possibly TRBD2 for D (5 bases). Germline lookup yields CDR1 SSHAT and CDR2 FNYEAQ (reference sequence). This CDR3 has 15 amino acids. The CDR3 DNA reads TGTGCTAGCAGCTCATCAGTCCGGGAAGGGGAGACCCAGTACTTC. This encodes CASSSSVREGETQYF.

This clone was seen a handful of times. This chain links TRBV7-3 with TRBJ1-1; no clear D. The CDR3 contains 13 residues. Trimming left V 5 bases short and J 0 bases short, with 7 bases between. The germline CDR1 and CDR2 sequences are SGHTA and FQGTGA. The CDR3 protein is CASSLAMNTEAFF. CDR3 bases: TGTGCCAGCAGCCTGGCGATGAACACTGAAGCTTTCTTT.

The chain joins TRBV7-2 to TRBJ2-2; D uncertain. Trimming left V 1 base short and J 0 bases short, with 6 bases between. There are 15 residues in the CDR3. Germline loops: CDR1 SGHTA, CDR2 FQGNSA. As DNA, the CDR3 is TGTGCCAGCAGCTTAGTGGGCGCGAACACCGGGGAGCTGTTTTTT. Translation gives CASSLVGANTGELFF.

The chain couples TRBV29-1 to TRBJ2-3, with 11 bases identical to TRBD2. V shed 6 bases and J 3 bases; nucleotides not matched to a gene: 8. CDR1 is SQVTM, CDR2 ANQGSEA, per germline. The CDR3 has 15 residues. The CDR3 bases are TGCAGCGTAATATTAGCGGGAGGGCGGACAGATACGCAGTATTTT. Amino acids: CSVILAGGRTDTQYF.

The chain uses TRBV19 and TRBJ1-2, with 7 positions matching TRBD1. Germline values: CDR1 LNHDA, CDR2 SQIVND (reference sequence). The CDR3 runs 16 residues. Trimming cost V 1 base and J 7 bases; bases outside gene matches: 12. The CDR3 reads CASSIGFIEGAGGYTF. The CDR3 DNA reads TGTGCCAGTAGTATAGGATTTATTGAGGGGGCCGGTGGCTACACCTTC.

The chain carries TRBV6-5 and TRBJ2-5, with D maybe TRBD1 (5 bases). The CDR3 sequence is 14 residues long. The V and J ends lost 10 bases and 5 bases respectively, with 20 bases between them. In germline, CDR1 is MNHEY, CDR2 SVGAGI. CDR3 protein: CATKGSASSETQYF. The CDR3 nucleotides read TGTGCCACAAAGGGGTCTGCCTCTTCGGAGACCCAGTACTTC.

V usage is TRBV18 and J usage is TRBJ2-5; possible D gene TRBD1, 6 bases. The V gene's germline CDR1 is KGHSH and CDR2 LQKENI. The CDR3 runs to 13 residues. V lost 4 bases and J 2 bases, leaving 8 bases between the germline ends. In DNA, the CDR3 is TGTGCCAGCTCACGGGGGCGACAAGAGACCCAGTACTTC. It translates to CASSRGRQETQYF.

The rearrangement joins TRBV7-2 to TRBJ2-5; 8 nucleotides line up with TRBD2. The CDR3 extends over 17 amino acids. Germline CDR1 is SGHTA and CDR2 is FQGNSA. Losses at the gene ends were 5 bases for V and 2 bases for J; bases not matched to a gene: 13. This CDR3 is CASSLTGLAGDQETQYF. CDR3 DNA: TGTGCCAGCAGCCTCACAGGACTAGCTGGTGATCAAGAGACCCAGTACTTC.

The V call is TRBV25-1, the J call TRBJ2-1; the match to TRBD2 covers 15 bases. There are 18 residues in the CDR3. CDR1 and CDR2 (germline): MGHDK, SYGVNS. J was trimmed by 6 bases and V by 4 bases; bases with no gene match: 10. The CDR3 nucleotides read TGTGCCAGCAGTGCCGATCCGGGACTAGCGGGAGGAATCAATGAGCAGTTCTTC. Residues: CASSADPGLAGGINEQFF. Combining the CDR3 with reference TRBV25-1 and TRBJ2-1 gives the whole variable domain EADIYQTPRYLVIGTGKKITLECSQTMGHDKMYWYQQDPGMELHLIHYSYGVNSTEKGDLSSESTVSRIRTEHFPLTLESARPSHTSQYLCASSADPGLAGGINEQFFGPGTRLTVL.